Listed here are 24 T cell receptor beta chains from one sample, sequenced in a study of blood T cell repertoires in COVID-19. TCRdb keeps only in-frame clones here, not all; method: immunoSEQ multiplex PCR. Here the sample spans about 220,000 clones, about 80% being singletons. Input material: peripheral blood. The receptors originated from a young woman who had recovered from COVID-19.

V usage is TRBV5-1 and J usage is TRBJ1-2; possibly TRBD1 for D (5 bases). The V gene's germline CDR1 is SGHRS and CDR2 YFSETQ. V lost 2 bases, J lost 4 bases, and 21 bases lay in between. The length of the CDR3 is 17 residues. DNA of the CDR3: TGCGCCAGCAGCTTTAAGCTCTCCACAGGTCCCATCTATGGCTACACCTTC. Translated, it gives CASSFKLSTGPIYGYTF.

This clone has a single count. V usage is TRBV14 and J usage is TRBJ2-1; 9 nucleotides agree with TRBD2. The CDR3 is 15 amino acids. V gave up 4 bases and J gave up 7 bases; unmatched junction bases: 8. Germline V CDR1 and CDR2: SGHDN, FVKESK. The CDR3 region is CASSRDSGRINEQFF. The CDR3 DNA follows: TGTGCCAGCAGCCGGGATAGCGGGAGAATAAATGAGCAGTTCTTC. Looking up the rest from reference TRBV14 and TRBJ2-1 gives the full variable domain: EAGVTQFPSHSVIEKGQTVTLRCDPISGHDNLYWYRRVMGKEIKFLLHFVKESKQDESGMPNNRFLAERTGGTYSTLKVQPAELEDSGVYFCASSRDSGRINEQFFGPGTRLTVL.

This chain joins TRBV5-1 and TRBJ1-4, with a tentative D call TRBD1 (6 bases). The germline CDR1 and CDR2 sequences are SGHRS and YFSETQ. The CDR3 totals 14 residues. V gave up 3 bases and J gave up 11 bases, with 17 bases separating them. The CDR3 reads CASSWGQDIGKLFF. The DNA of the CDR3 is TGCGCCAGCAGCTGGGGGCAGGATATCGGGAAACTGTTTTTT.

This chain uses TRBV19 with TRBJ2-3, with 9 bases that match TRBD2. CDR1 is LNHDA and CDR2 is SQIVND in the germline V gene (reference sequence). Trimming took 10 bases from V and 5 from J; bases not matched to a gene: 13. This CDR3 is 15 amino acids long. CDR3 loop: CATREGGRALDTQYF. The CDR3 nucleotides read TGTGCCACAAGAGAGGGCGGGAGGGCCTTAGATACGCAGTATTTT.

This clone was detected many times. CDR3 sequence (DNA): TGTGCCAGCAGCCAATTCTTAACCGGGGAGCTGTTTTTT. Its protein is CASSQFLTGELFF. The chain joins TRBV3-1 (or the pseudogene TRBV3-2) to TRBJ2-2; D uncertain. CDR3 length equals 13 residues. Germline CDR1 LGHDT, CDR2 YNNKEL (reference sequence). V shed 2 bases and J shed 5 bases, with 6 bases lying between them.

CDR3 in DNA: TGTGCCAGCACCCCGAGGGTGGCGGGCCAGCAGTTCTTC. Translating gives CASTPRVAGQQFF. The chain carries TRBV28 and TRBJ2-1, with D possibly TRBD2 on 5 matching bases. The germline CDR1 and CDR2 sequences are MDHEN and SYDVKM. V was shortened by 7 bases and J by 11 bases, with 18 bases between the two germline ends. CDR3 size: 13 residues.

CDR3 DNA sequence: TGTGCCAGCAGCCAAGATGGCGGGAGGGGGACTAGCTCCTACAATGAGCAGTTCTTC. Translated: CASSQDGGRGTSSYNEQFF. This chain uses TRBV4-2 with TRBJ2-1, with 9 nucleotides matching TRBD2. Germline assignment: CDR1 LGHNA and CDR2 YNFKEQ. V gave up 0 bases and J gave up 0 bases; unmatched junction bases: 9. This CDR3 has 19 amino acids.

The V call is TRBV24-1, the J call TRBJ1-5; tentatively, D is TRBD1 (5 bases). CDR3 size: 13 residues. The germline V gene encodes CDR1 KGHDR and CDR2 SFDVKD. Between the trimmed V and J ends, which lost 7 bases and 2 bases, there was a span of 8 bases. CDR3 region: CATRDSGNQPQHF. In DNA, the CDR3 is TGTGCCACCAGAGACAGCGGCAATCAGCCCCAGCATTTT.

The chain couples TRBV27 to TRBJ2-7; 7 bases align to TRBD2. CDR3 length: 14 residues. Germline lookup yields CDR1 MNHEY and CDR2 SMNVEV (reference sequence). V trimming: 3 bases; J trimming: 3 bases; junction bases outside the gene matches: 5. The CDR3 here is CASSFRGVFYEQYF. The CDR3 nucleotides read TGTGCCAGCAGTTTCCGGGGGGTTTTCTACGAGCAGTACTTC.

V and J are TRBV5-1 and TRBJ2-7, with 9 nucleotides matching TRBD1. This CDR3 is built from 16 residues. Germline lookup yields CDR1 SGHRS and CDR2 YFSETQ. V was clipped by 0 bases and J by 1 base; unmatched bases: 5. Here the CDR3 reads CASSLGRDRVSYEQYF. For the CDR3, the DNA is TGCGCCAGCAGCTTGGGCCGGGACAGGGTGTCCTACGAGCAGTACTTC.

The rearrangement joins TRBV29-1 to TRBJ2-5, with TRBD2 identical over 10 bases. V gave up 3 bases and J gave up 4 bases; unmatched junction bases: 8. The CDR3 is made up of 15 amino acids. Germline-derived CDR1 and CDR2 are SQVTM and ANQGSEA. The CDR3 nucleotides read TGCAGCGTTGAGTCTAGCGGGAGTTCAGGAGAGACCCAGTACTTC. Translation gives CSVESSGSSGETQYF.

The gene calls are TRBV5-4 and TRBJ1-6; D remains ambiguous. In germline, CDR1 is SGHNT, CDR2 YYREEE (reference sequence). With 1 base removed from V and 2 bases from J, the gap between germline ends came to 10 bases. The CDR3 extends over 16 amino acids. The CDR3 bases are TGTGCCAGCAGCTTGTCGGGCGGGACCTATAATTCACCCCTCCACTTT. Amino acid sequence: CASSLSGGTYNSPLHF. The entire variable domain, with the rest obtained from reference TRBV5-4 and TRBJ1-6, is as follows: ETGVTQSPTHLIKTRGQQVTLRCSSQSGHNTVSWYQQALGQGPQFIFQYYREEENGRGNFPPRFSGLQFPNYSSELNVNALELDDSALYLCASSLSGGTYNSPLHFGNGTRLTVT.

The V gene is TRBV28, the J gene TRBJ2-7; D remains unclear. Per germline, CDR1 MDHEN and CDR2 SYDVKM. This CDR3 contains 13 residues. V was cut by 7 bases and J by 2 bases, with 12 bases left in between. The chain's CDR3 is CASMPLTTYEQYF. CDR3 nucleotide sequence: TGTGCCAGCATGCCGCTTACAACCTACGAGCAGTACTTC.

The V gene is TRBV3-1 (or the pseudogene TRBV3-2), the J gene TRBJ1-6, with TRBD1 identical over 9 bases. This CDR3 is built from 17 residues. Germline lookup yields CDR1 LGHDT and CDR2 YNNKEL (reference sequence). J was trimmed by 5 bases and V by 3 bases; bases with no gene match: 8. The DNA for the CDR3 is TGTGCCAGCAGCCAGGGACAGGGCGGACCCAATAATTCACCCCTCCACTTT. As protein: CASSQGQGGPNNSPLHF.

The rearrangement joins TRBV7-6 to TRBJ2-1; perhaps TRBD2 as D (7 bases). This CDR3 spans 17 amino acids. Per the germline V gene, CDR1 is SGHVS and CDR2 is FNYEAQ. V lost 0 bases to trimming and J lost 6 bases, with 18 bases between them. The CDR3 loop reads CASSLAREGGGGNEQFF. CDR3 DNA: TGTGCCAGCAGCTTAGCGCGTGAGGGAGGGGGGGGCAATGAGCAGTTCTTC.

The chain combines TRBV12-3 or TRBV12-4 with TRBJ1-3, with D perhaps TRBD1 (6 bases). The CDR3 extends over 12 amino acids. Trimming took off 4 bases at V and 7 bases at J, with 8 bases between the two ends. The CDR3 is CASSSRGNTIYF. DNA of the CDR3: TGTGCCAGCAGTTCCAGGGGTAACACCATATATTTT.

The chain carries TRBV28 and TRBJ1-1; TRBD1 matches at 7 bases. The germline gives CDR1 MDHEN, CDR2 SYDVKM. The CDR3 is made up of 14 amino acids. V was pared by 11 bases and J by 2 bases, with 11 bases of the junction left unmatched. The chain's CDR3 is CAVSPGQPNTEAFF. The CDR3, as DNA: TGTGCCGTATCCCCGGGACAGCCAAACACTGAAGCTTTCTTT.

The chain carries TRBV30 and TRBJ1-1, with a weak D call TRBD1 (5 bases). V was clipped by 1 base and J by 4 bases, with 7 bases between them. Looked up from germline, CDR1 is GTSNPN and CDR2 is SVGIG (reference sequence). The CDR3 length is 12 residues. The CDR3: CAWSGQLTEAFF. The CDR3 nucleotides are TGTGCCTGGAGTGGACAGCTCACTGAAGCTTTCTTT. Together with reference TRBV30 and TRBJ1-1, the CDR3 gives the full variable domain: SQTIHQWPATLVQPVGSPLSLECTVEGTSNPNLYWYRQAAGRGLQLLFYSVGIGQISSEVPQNLSASRPQDRQFILSSKKLLLSDSGFYLCAWSGQLTEAFFGQGTRLTVV.

The CDR3: CATSDSGQGENTGELFF. The CDR3 nucleotides read TGTGCCACCAGTGATTCGGGACAGGGAGAGAACACCGGGGAGCTGTTTTTT. The chain joins TRBV24-1 to TRBJ2-2, with 9 bases matching TRBD1. The CDR3 has 17 residues. Per the germline V gene, CDR1 is KGHDR and CDR2 is SFDVKD. V dropped 2 bases and J dropped 1; count of bases not matched to a gene: 4.

The V and J genes are TRBV5-1 and TRBJ1-1; possible D gene TRBD1, 6 bases. CDR3 length: 16 residues. Deletions cut 0 bases from V and 2 bases from J, with 14 bases between. The germline gives CDR1 SGHRS, CDR2 YFSETQ. DNA of the CDR3: TGCGCCAGCAGCTTGGGCGGACAGATATCAAACACTGAAGCTTTCTTT. It is translated as CASSLGGQISNTEAFF.

This chain's CDR3 is CATSRDGQGTEAFF. CDR3 sequence (DNA): TGTGCCACCAGCAGAGATGGACAGGGAACTGAAGCTTTCTTT. This chain connects TRBV15 to TRBJ1-1; TRBD1 agrees at 8 bases. CDR1 and CDR2 from the germline V gene are LNHNV and YYDKDF (reference sequence). V shed 0 bases and J 5 bases; nucleotides not matched to a gene: 2. There are 14 residues in the CDR3.

This chain uses TRBV5-1 with TRBJ2-1; 16 positions match TRBD2. This CDR3 contains 16 residues. V shed 4 bases and J 9 bases; nucleotides not matched to a gene: 7. Germline-derived CDR1 and CDR2 are SGHRS and YFSETQ. CDR3 protein: CASSPGTSGRASEQFF. CDR3 DNA: TGCGCCAGCAGCCCTGGGACTAGCGGGAGGGCCAGTGAGCAGTTCTTC.

The chain carries TRBV25-1 and TRBJ2-7; D unclear. Trimming took off 0 bases at V and 2 bases at J, with 8 bases between the two ends. Germline V gene lookup returns CDR1 MGHDK and CDR2 SYGVNS. This CDR3 comprises 14 residues. CDR3 DNA sequence: TGTGCCAGCAGTGAATACAGTCCTCCCTACGAGCAGTACTTC. Residues: CASSEYSPPYEQYF.

This chain connects TRBV5-1 to TRBJ1-1; D is perhaps TRBD1 (6 bases). Germline CDR1 is SGHRS and CDR2 is YFSETQ. This CDR3 spans 15 amino acids. The V gene lost 0 bases and the J gene lost 1 base, with 10 bases spanning the gap. In nucleotides, the CDR3 is TGCGCCAGCAGCTTGGCGGGACATCAGAACACTGAAGCTTTCTTT. This gives the protein CASSLAGHQNTEAFF.